The 22 T cell receptor beta chains given below trace back to one sample, sequenced in a study of OX40 agonist ivuxolimab in advanced cancers. The table came from immunoSEQ multiplex PCR; TCRdb's copy has only in-frame clones and leaves some out. The sample has around 43,000 clones; roughly 86% are singletons. The sample here was CD4+ or CD8+ T cells sorted from blood, taken in a trial of the OX40 agonist ivuxolimab. The receptors shown here come from an adult with an advanced solid tumor such as melanoma, head and neck, liver or kidney cancer.

V usage is TRBV28 and J usage is TRBJ1-5, with D possibly TRBD1 on 5 matching bases. Trimming took off 6 bases at V and 1 base at J, with 10 bases between the two ends. Germline loops: CDR1 MDHEN, CDR2 SYDVKM. The CDR3 loop spans 14 amino acids. As DNA, the CDR3 is TGTGCCAGCAGAGGGGCTCTAAGCAATCAGCCCCAGCATTTT. Its protein is CASRGALSNQPQHF.

The chain recombines TRBV7-9 with TRBJ1-4, with a weak D call TRBD1 (5 bases). CDR3 length: 14 amino acids. Germline-derived CDR1 and CDR2 are SEHNR and FQNEAQ (reference sequence). V was cut by 1 base and J by 7 bases, with 10 bases left in between. CDR3 bases: TGTGCCAGCAGCTTAGAGGCCCAGGGTGAAAAACTGTTTTTT. Residues: CASSLEAQGEKLFF.

By frequency in the sample, this clone is medium-sized (0.01 to 0.1%). This chain joins TRBV6-5 and TRBJ2-5, with a weak D call TRBD2 (7 bases). V lost 7 bases and J 5 bases, leaving 17 bases between the germline ends. The CDR3 is 14 amino acids. CDR1 is MNHEY, CDR2 SVGAGI, per germline. The CDR3 sequence: CASNSWGGGETQYF. The CDR3 bases are TGTGCCAGCAATAGTTGGGGGGGCGGGGAGACCCAGTACTTC.

The CDR3 region is CASSGDTRGFYGYTF. The CDR3 DNA reads TGTGCCAGCAGCGGAGACACCAGAGGCTTCTATGGCTACACCTTC. V usage is TRBV11-2 and J usage is TRBJ1-2; D not resolved. Germline V gene data show CDR1 as SGHAT and CDR2 as FQNNGV. CDR3 length: 15 residues. V shed 5 bases and J shed 4 bases, with 17 bases lying between them.

The chain links TRBV4-3 to TRBJ1-2, with D unresolved. Trimming shortened V by 0 bases and J by 0 bases, and 14 bases separated the two germline ends. The germline CDR1 and CDR2 sequences are LGHNA and YSLEER. The CDR3 spans 17 residues. The chain's CDR3 is CASSQDIRRPANYGYTF. The CDR3 coding sequence is TGCGCCAGCAGCCAAGATATCCGACGGCCAGCTAACTATGGCTACACCTTC.

This clone appeared once. This chain links TRBV15 with TRBJ2-5; a weak D match, TRBD1 (5 bases). V lost 0 bases and J 4 bases, leaving 12 bases between the germline ends. The CDR3 length is 15 residues. Germline V gene data show CDR1 as LNHNV and CDR2 as YYDKDF (reference sequence). CDR3 DNA: TGTGCCACCAGCAGAGAAAGCAGGGTATCAGAGACCCAGTACTTC. This sequence encodes CATSRESRVSETQYF.

Only one count was recorded for this clone. The J gene is TRBJ2-1, the V gene TRBV18; D call uncertain. V was cut by 1 base and J by 8 bases, with 18 bases left in between. The CDR3 is made up of 16 amino acids. CDR1 and CDR2 (germline): KGHSH, LQKENI. CDR3 loop: CASSPLEMGFGYEQFF. For the CDR3, the DNA is TGTGCCAGCTCACCACTCGAAATGGGATTCGGCTATGAGCAGTTCTTC.

CDR3 sequence: CASSLVETGDGYTF. CDR3 bases: TGTGCCAGCAGCTTGGTCGAGACAGGGGATGGCTACACCTTC. V usage is TRBV5-6 and J usage is TRBJ1-2; 8 nucleotides align to TRBD1. Germline CDR1 SGHDT, CDR2 YYEEEE. The junction had 4 bases not matched to a gene; V was cut back by 0 bases and J by 6 bases. The CDR3 is 14 residues long.

The chain has TRBV5-6 and TRBJ2-7; D uncertain. V lost 0 bases and J lost 5, with 9 bases in between. The CDR3 is 13 amino acids. Germline V gene data show CDR1 as SGHDT and CDR2 as YYEEEE. This CDR3 reads CASSLETSDEQYF. The CDR3 DNA reads as TGTGCCAGCAGCTTGGAGACCTCTGACGAGCAGTACTTC.

There are a few counts of this clone. The genes are TRBV6-5 and TRBJ1-1, with a weak D call TRBD1 (5 bases). Germline-derived CDR1 and CDR2 are MNHEY and SVGAGI. This CDR3 spans 14 amino acids. The ends were cut back, 8 bases at V and 3 bases at J, with 16 bases in the middle. The CDR3 nucleotides read TGTGCCAGCTCCGGCTGGGACTTCTACACTGAAGCTTTCTTT. Residues: CASSGWDFYTEAFF.

The rearrangement joins TRBV4-1 to TRBJ2-3, with D uncertain. The length of the CDR3 is 13 residues. V shed 4 bases and J shed 5 bases, with 10 bases lying between them. In germline, CDR1 is MGHRA, CDR2 YSYEKL. The CDR3 loop is CASSPKTVDTQYF. The CDR3 bases are TGCGCCAGCAGCCCGAAGACCGTAGATACGCAGTATTTT.

This chain connects TRBV6-6 to TRBJ1-2; TRBD1 matches 8 bases. CDR3 length: 16 amino acids. V shed 6 bases and J 1 base; nucleotides not matched to a gene: 10. Germline V gene sequence: CDR1 MNHNY, CDR2 SVGAGI (reference sequence). In DNA form, the CDR3 reads TGTGCCAGCAGCAGCCTGGGACAGGAGATTAACTATGGCTACACCTTC. It encodes CASSSLGQEINYGYTF.

The chain has TRBV27 and TRBJ1-5; a weak D match, TRBD1 (5 bases). In germline, CDR1 is MNHEY, CDR2 SMNVEV (reference sequence). The CDR3 covers 13 residues. Between the trimmed V and J ends, which lost 6 bases and 4 bases, there was a span of 10 bases. CDR3: CASSWGVNQPQHF. The CDR3, as DNA: TGTGCCAGCAGCTGGGGGGTTAATCAGCCCCAGCATTTT.

V usage is TRBV10-3 and J usage is TRBJ2-2, with D perhaps TRBD2 (5 bases). The CDR3 length is 15 residues. V was shortened by 0 bases and J by 5 bases, with 10 bases between the two germline ends. Germline V gene sequence: CDR1 ENHRY, CDR2 SYGVKD. CDR3 sequence: CAISESGSPTGELFF. The CDR3 region has the DNA TGTGCCATCAGTGAGTCGGGGAGCCCTACCGGGGAGCTGTTTTTT.

Of note for this clone: The identical CDR3 is also encoded by other nucleotide sequences in the sample. The rearrangement uses TRBV27 and TRBJ2-7, with D perhaps being TRBD1 or TRBD2 (5 bases each). With 6 bases removed from V and 4 bases from J, the gap between germline ends came to 7 bases. Germline V gene data show CDR1 as MNHEY and CDR2 as SMNVEV (reference sequence). CDR3 length: 11 amino acids. This chain's CDR3 is CASSWGYEQYF. CDR3 DNA sequence: TGTGCCAGCAGCTGGGGGTACGAGCAGTACTTC.

This rearrangement joins TRBV6-6 to TRBJ1-1; D not resolved. The CDR3 has 16 amino acids. Germline V gene lookup returns CDR1 MNHNY and CDR2 SVGAGI (reference sequence). V dropped 2 bases and J dropped 5 bases, with 18 bases sitting between them. The CDR3 is CASSYPPQGQGTEAFF. CDR3 DNA: TGTGCCAGCAGTTACCCACCACAAGGGCAAGGGACTGAAGCTTTCTTT.

The rearrangement uses TRBV4-2 and TRBJ2-7; D is possibly TRBD2 (5 bases). Germline V gene sequence: CDR1 LGHNA, CDR2 YNFKEQ. Trimming removed 0 bases at V and 6 bases at J, with 15 bases between. The CDR3 is 15 amino acids. CDR3 bases: TGTGCCAGCAGCCAAGATCTGAGCGGTCCCCGCGAGCAGTACTTC. This encodes CASSQDLSGPREQYF.

The chain combines TRBV2 with TRBJ2-7; D is possibly TRBD1 or TRBD2 (5 bases each). Per the germline V gene, CDR1 is SNHLY and CDR2 is FYNNEI. The germline V and J ends were trimmed by 4 bases and 0 bases, with 7 bases remaining between them. This CDR3 spans 13 amino acids. CDR3 nucleotide sequence: TGTGCCAGCAGTGGTGGGGGCTCCTACGAGCAGTACTTC. Its protein is CASSGGGSYEQYF.

This rearrangement joins TRBV5-1 to TRBJ2-1; D unresolved. CDR3 length: 13 amino acids. The germline V gene has CDR1 SGHRS and CDR2 YFSETQ. The ends were cut back, 4 bases at V and 0 bases at J, with 5 bases in the middle. In nucleotides, the CDR3 is TGCGCCAGCAGCCTGAGCTCCTACAATGAGCAGTTCTTC. Translating gives CASSLSSYNEQFF.

J is TRBJ1-2 and V is TRBV6-5; D is unresolved. The germline CDR1 and CDR2 sequences are MNHEY and SVGAGI. With 2 bases removed from V and 7 bases from J, the gap between germline ends came to 20 bases. The CDR3 contains 16 residues. The CDR3 bases are TGTGCCAGCAGTTACGATGCAGCCCCGGTACGGGCTGGCTACACCTTC. Amino acids: CASSYDAAPVRAGYTF.

The chain links TRBV2 to TRBJ2-1, with no clear D. The ends were cut back, 7 bases at V and 6 bases at J, with 19 bases in the middle. This CDR3 spans 15 amino acids. Germline CDR1 and CDR2: SNHLY and FYNNEI. The CDR3 spells CASTEGRHPSNEQFF. For the CDR3, the DNA is TGTGCCAGCACCGAAGGACGCCATCCATCCAATGAGCAGTTCTTC.

The chain has TRBV9 and TRBJ2-3, with TRBD2 matching over 13 bases. Germline CDR1 SGDLS, CDR2 YYNGEE. Trimming removed 3 bases from V and 6 bases from J; junction bases left unmatched: 1. The CDR3 contains 14 residues. CDR3 region: CASSETSGGDTQYF. The DNA for the CDR3 is TGTGCCAGCAGCGAGACTAGCGGGGGGGATACGCAGTATTTT.